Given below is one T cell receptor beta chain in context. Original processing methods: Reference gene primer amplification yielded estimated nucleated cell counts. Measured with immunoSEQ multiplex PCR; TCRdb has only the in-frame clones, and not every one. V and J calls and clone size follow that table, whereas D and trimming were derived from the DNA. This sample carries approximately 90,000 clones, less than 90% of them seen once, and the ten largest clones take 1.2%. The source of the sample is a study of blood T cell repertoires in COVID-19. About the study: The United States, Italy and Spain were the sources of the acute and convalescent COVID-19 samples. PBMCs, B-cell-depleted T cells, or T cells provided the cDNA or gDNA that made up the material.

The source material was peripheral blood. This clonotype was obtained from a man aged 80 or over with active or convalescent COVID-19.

The CDR3, as DNA: TGTGCCAGCAGCCCAGCGGGAGGACTGTACAATGAGCAGTTCTTC. This sequence encodes CASSPAGGLYNEQFF. The chain joins TRBV7-3 to TRBJ2-1; the match to TRBD2 covers 9 bases. Germline V lookup: CDR1 SGHTA, CDR2 FQGTGA. J lost 4 bases, V lost 5 bases, and 6 bases had no gene match. The CDR3 covers 15 residues.